These T cell receptor beta chains were read from a single sample in a study of blood T cell repertoires in COVID-19. Sequencing was performed with immunoSEQ multiplex PCR; in TCRdb, only in-frame clones are kept and a portion is missing. The sample gives 95,000 to 100,000 clones, approximately 92% of which show up once; 5.7% is in the top ten. Sequenced material: peripheral blood. All receptors derive from a man aged 50 or older with active COVID-19. The CDR3 runs from the conserved cysteine through the conserved F or W. D genes are given only for firm matches. Only part of the rows carry a size: once, few, many, or a class if the clone is expanded.

V gene	clone size	J gene	D gene	CDR3 DNA	CDR3 protein
TRBV27	NA	TRBJ2-7	NA	TGTGCCAGCAGTCCTGCACGTGGAATCCCCACTAACGAGCAGTACTTC	CASSPARGIPTNEQYF
TRBV19	NA	TRBJ1-6	NA	TGTGCCAGTAGTAGCGGGACCTATAATTCACCCCTCCACTTT	CASSSGTYNSPLHF
TRBV18	NA	TRBJ1-1	NA	TGTGCCAGCTCACCACCGTCGAGGATTTCTCCTGAAGCTTTCTTT	CASSPPSRISPEAFF
TRBV10-3	NA	TRBJ1-5	NA	TGTGCCATCAGTGTCGGGAGCAATCAGCCCCAGCATTTT	CAISVGSNQPQHF
TRBV11-2	NA	TRBJ2-1	TRBD2	TGTGCCAGCAGCACCTTAGCGGGAGAAGGGGAGCAGTTCTTC	CASSTLAGEGEQFF
TRBV4-2	NA	TRBJ2-7	TRBD2	TGTGCCAGCAGCCAAGTGACTAGCGGATTCTACGAGCAGTACTTC	CASSQVTSGFYEQYF
TRBV12-3/TRBV12-4	NA	TRBJ2-5	NA	TGTGCCAGCAGTAAAGAGTGGGAGACCCAGTACTTC	CASSKEWETQYF
TRBV13	NA	TRBJ2-5	TRBD1	TGTGCCAGCAGCTTAAGACAGGGGGCCAGGGCCCAGTACTTC	CASSLRQGARAQYF
TRBV24-1	NA	TRBJ2-1	NA	TGTGCCACCCGGTCGCAGGGCAATGAGCAGTTCTTC	CATRSQGNEQFF
TRBV10-3	NA	TRBJ1-5	NA	TGTGCCATCAGTGGGGAGGGAGATCAGCCCCAGCATTTT	CAISGEGDQPQHF
TRBV9	NA	TRBJ2-3	NA	TGTGCCAGCAGCGTAGTGGAGGGAGGTGAGACAGATACGCAGTATTTT	CASSVVEGGETDTQYF
TRBV7-9	NA	TRBJ2-1	TRBD2	TGTGCCAGCAGCTTAAGCGGGGGCGCCAATCAGTTCTTC	CASSLSGGANQFF
TRBV4-1	NA	TRBJ2-7	NA	TGCGCCAGCAGCCAAGATCCAAAGGCAGGGTGGAGCTACGAGCAGTACTTC	CASSQDPKAGWSYEQYF
TRBV28	NA	TRBJ1-1	NA	TGTGCCAGCAGCTCTGTAGGCCTCGGGAGGAACACTGAAGCTTTCTTT	CASSSVGLGRNTEAFF
TRBV6-2/TRBV6-3	NA	TRBJ1-1	TRBD1	TGTGCCAGCAGTTCAACCGCCGGACAGGGGAGGCAAGCTTTCTTT	CASSSTAGQGRQAFF
TRBV7-8	once	TRBJ1-1	NA	TGTGCCAGCAGCTTCGGCAGGGTCCGAACTGAAGCTTTCTTT	CASSFGRVRTEAFF
TRBV6-1	NA	TRBJ2-7	TRBD1	TGTGCCAGCAGTGAAACAGGGGGCTCTGCGGACGAGCAGTACTTC	CASSETGGSADEQYF
TRBV5-1	NA	TRBJ2-1	TRBD2	TGCGCCAGCAGCTCCTCTGCTTACGGGGGGACCAATGAGCAGTTCTTC	CASSSSAYGGTNEQFF
TRBV6-5	NA	TRBJ1-5	TRBD1	TGTGCCTCAGCTGGGACAGGGTTCACTCAGCCCCAGCATTTT	CASAGTGFTQPQHF
TRBV3-1/TRBV3-2	NA	TRBJ1-6	TRBD1	TGTGCCAGCAGAAGAGGGACAGAAAATTCACCCCTCCACTTT	CASRRGTENSPLHF
TRBV11-3	NA	TRBJ2-7	NA	TGTGCCAGCAGCTTAGTCATCTTGGGAGGTTCCTACGAGCAGTACTTC	CASSLVILGGSYEQYF
TRBV18	NA	TRBJ2-1	NA	TGTGCCAGCTCACCGAGGACAAGCCCTAACAATGAGCAGTTCTTC	CASSPRTSPNNEQFF
TRBV11-2	NA	TRBJ2-1	NA	TGTGCCAGCAGCTTAGGTGACTCCAGGGGGGCCTACAATGAGCAGTTCTTC	CASSLGDSRGAYNEQFF
TRBV25-1	NA	TRBJ1-5	NA	TGTGCCAGCAGTGACAGTAGCAATCAGCCCCAGCATTTT	CASSDSSNQPQHF
TRBV28	NA	TRBJ2-1	NA	TGTGCCAGCAGTTTTTTGTCGGGAGAAAGGAATGAGCAGTTCTTC	CASSFLSGERNEQFF
TRBV12-5	NA	TRBJ2-3	TRBD1	TGTGCTAGGGGATCTGACAGGGCCCTCACAGATACGCAGTATTTT	CARGSDRALTDTQYF
TRBV5-1	NA	TRBJ2-5	TRBD2	TGCGCCAGCAGCTTGATGCTAGCGGGAGGCGGGGAGACCCAGTACTTC	CASSLMLAGGGETQYF
TRBV18	NA	TRBJ1-2	TRBD1	TGTGCCAGCTCACCGGGACAGGGCGGATCATATGGCTACACCTTC	CASSPGQGGSYGYTF
TRBV29-1	NA	TRBJ1-1	TRBD1	TGCAGCGTTATGGGACAGATGAACACTGAAGCTTTCTTT	CSVMGQMNTEAFF
TRBV5-1	NA	TRBJ2-5	TRBD2	TGCGCCAGCAGCCCGTTTAAGGCTAGCGGGAGTCAAGAGACCCAGTACTTC	CASSPFKASGSQETQYF
TRBV5-1	NA	TRBJ1-4	TRBD1	TGCGCCAGCAGCGCGCCCGGGACAGGGAACGGAAAACTGTTTTTT	CASSAPGTGNGKLFF
TRBV5-1	once	TRBJ1-2	TRBD1	TGCGCCAGCAGCTTGGCAGGGGGCAGGGGCTACACCTTC	CASSLAGGRGYTF
TRBV30	NA	TRBJ2-4	NA	TGTGCCTGGAGTGATGGGCAGGGGAGCGTAAACATTCAGTACTTC	CAWSDGQGSVNIQYF
TRBV6-5	NA	TRBJ2-5	NA	TGTGCCAGCAGTTACGGCGGTTCCAAGGAGACCCAGTACTTC	CASSYGGSKETQYF
TRBV28	NA	TRBJ1-1	NA	TGTGCCAGCAGGGAAACAGGGATGAACACTGAAGCTTTCTTT	CASRETGMNTEAFF
TRBV7-2	once	TRBJ1-1	NA	TGTGCCAGCAGCTTACTAGGGGTGAACACTGAAGCTTTCTTT	CASSLLGVNTEAFF
TRBV5-4	NA	TRBJ2-5	TRBD2	TGTGCCAGCAGCTTTACTAGCGGGAGTAGTAGGGAGACCCAGTACTTC	CASSFTSGSSRETQYF
TRBV29-1	few	TRBJ1-1	NA	TGCGGCATTAAAGACAGAAACACTGAAGCTTTCTTT	CGIKDRNTEAFF
TRBV19	NA	TRBJ1-5	NA	TGTGCCAGTAACCCGGTCAGGAGCAATCAGCCCCAGCATTTT	CASNPVRSNQPQHF
TRBV5-1	once	TRBJ2-7	NA	TGCGCCAGCAGCAGTTCCACAGGGCCCCCTTACGAGCAGTACTTC	CASSSSTGPPYEQYF
TRBV21-1	NA	TRBJ2-7	NA	TGTGCTCTGCGGGGGGCGGGAGGCTCAGGCGAGCAGTACTTC	CALRGAGGSGEQYF
TRBV5-1	NA	TRBJ1-1	NA	TGCGCCAGCAGCTCCCCGGGGGGTGATGTCATGAACACTGAAGCTTTCTTT	CASSSPGGDVMNTEAFF
TRBV9	NA	TRBJ1-3	NA	TGTGCCAGCAGCGTCTTGGACAGTGGAAACACCATATATTTT	CASSVLDSGNTIYF
TRBV9	NA	TRBJ2-7	NA	TGTGCCAGCAGTCCCACAGGGGGGGAGGTAGACGAGCAGTACTTC	CASSPTGGEVDEQYF
TRBV19	NA	TRBJ1-2	TRBD1	TGTGCCAGTAGTACCGGGACAGGGAATGGCTATGGCTACACCTTC	CASSTGTGNGYGYTF
TRBV5-1	few	TRBJ2-7	NA	TGCGCCAGCAGCGCAAGATTGAGCTCCTACGAGCAGTACTTC	CASSARLSSYEQYF
TRBV29-1	NA	TRBJ2-1	NA	TGCAGCGTTGAGCTAGGGGGTGAGCAGTTCTTC	CSVELGGEQFF
TRBV5-4	NA	TRBJ2-2	NA	TGTGCCAGCAGCTGGAAAATACAGGGTTTGCCCGGGGAGCTGTTTTTT	CASSWKIQGLPGELFF
TRBV2	NA	TRBJ1-6	TRBD1	TGTGCCAGCAGGAGACAGGGAATCGATAATTCACCCCTCCACTTT	CASRRQGIDNSPLHF
TRBV4-1	NA	TRBJ2-7	NA	TGCGCCAGCAGCCGGGGACAACTCTACGAGCAGTACTTC	CASSRGQLYEQYF
TRBV9	NA	TRBJ2-2	NA	TGTGCCAGCAGCGTAGCGTTAACAACGAACACCGGGGAGCTGTTTTTT	CASSVALTTNTGELFF
TRBV27	NA	TRBJ1-1	NA	TGTGCCAGCAGTGTCTCGGGAGGGGGGCTAAAAACTGAAGCTTTCTTT	CASSVSGGGLKTEAFF